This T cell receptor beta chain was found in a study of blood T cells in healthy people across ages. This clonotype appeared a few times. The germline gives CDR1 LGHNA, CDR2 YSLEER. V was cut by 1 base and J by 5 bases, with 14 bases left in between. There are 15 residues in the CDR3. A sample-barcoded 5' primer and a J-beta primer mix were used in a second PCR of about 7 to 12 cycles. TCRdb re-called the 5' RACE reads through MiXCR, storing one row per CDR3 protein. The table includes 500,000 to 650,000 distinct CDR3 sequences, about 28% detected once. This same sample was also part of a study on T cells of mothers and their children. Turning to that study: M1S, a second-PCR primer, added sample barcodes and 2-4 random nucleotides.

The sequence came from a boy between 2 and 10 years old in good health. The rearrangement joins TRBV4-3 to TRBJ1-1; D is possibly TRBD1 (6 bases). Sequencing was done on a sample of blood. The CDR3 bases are TGCGCCAGCAGCCAAGGGGAGGGGGTCTGGACTGAAGCTTTCTTT. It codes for CASSQGEGVWTEAFF.